These T cell receptor beta chains were read from a single sample in a study of blood T cell repertoires in COVID-19. The method was immunoSEQ multiplex PCR; TCRdb's version includes in-frame clones alone and lacks a portion of them. Of 150,000 to 200,000 clones in the sample, approximately 82% are singletons; the top ten hold about 5.5%. The specimen was PBMCs or T cells enriched from blood (not recorded which). These receptor sequences come from a woman aged 55 to 70 with acute COVID-19. Both conserved end residues are part of each CDR3. D genes are given only for firm matches. Some rows have no size entry. The others give once, few or many, or a class for an expanded clone.

CDR3aa: CASSDPTDPGNTIYF
CDR3nt: TGTGCCAGCAGCGACCCGACAGATCCTGGAAACACCATATATTTT
d_gene: NA
abundance: NA
j_gene: TRBJ1-3
v_gene: TRBV9

CDR3aa: CASSFPDRGSPLHF
CDR3nt: TGTGCCAGCAGTTTCCCGGACAGAGGTTCACCCCTCCACTTT
d_gene: NA
abundance: NA
j_gene: TRBJ1-6
v_gene: TRBV28

CDR3aa: CASSSGTALNSPLHF
CDR3nt: TGTGCCAGCAGCTCCGGGACAGCCCTAAATTCACCCCTCCACTTT
d_gene: TRBD1
abundance: NA
j_gene: TRBJ1-6
v_gene: TRBV5-4

CDR3aa: CASSLETGHNEKLFF
CDR3nt: TGTGCCAGCAGCCTAGAGACAGGTCATAATGAAAAACTGTTTTTT
d_gene: NA
abundance: NA
j_gene: TRBJ1-4
v_gene: TRBV7-9

CDR3aa: CASSVEAGVRETQYF
CDR3nt: TGTGCCAGCAGCGTCGAAGCGGGAGTCCGAGAGACCCAGTACTTC
d_gene: TRBD2
abundance: NA
j_gene: TRBJ2-5
v_gene: TRBV7-9

CDR3aa: CASSLDSFYEQYF
CDR3nt: TGTGCCAGCAGCTTGGACAGCTTCTACGAGCAGTACTTC
d_gene: NA
abundance: NA
j_gene: TRBJ2-7
v_gene: TRBV7-9

CDR3aa: CASSPWGQGAGEAFF
CDR3nt: TGTGCCAGCAGCCCATGGGGCCAGGGGGCGGGTGAAGCTTTCTTT
d_gene: TRBD1
abundance: NA
j_gene: TRBJ1-1
v_gene: TRBV11-2

CDR3aa: CAWSQDRGSNQPQHF
CDR3nt: TGTGCCTGGTCTCAGGACAGGGGAAGCAATCAGCCCCAGCATTTT
d_gene: TRBD1
abundance: NA
j_gene: TRBJ1-5
v_gene: TRBV30

CDR3aa: CASSGSNYGYTF
CDR3nt: TGTGCCAGCTCCGGGTCTAACTATGGCTACACCTTC
d_gene: NA
abundance: NA
j_gene: TRBJ1-2
v_gene: TRBV6-5

CDR3aa: CASSQQGATEAFF
CDR3nt: TGCGCCAGCAGCCAACAGGGGGCGACTGAAGCTTTCTTT
d_gene: TRBD1
abundance: NA
j_gene: TRBJ1-1
v_gene: TRBV4-1

CDR3aa: CASSYEGGNQPQHF
CDR3nt: TGCGCCAGCAGCTATGAGGGGGGCAATCAGCCCCAGCATTTT
d_gene: NA
abundance: NA
j_gene: TRBJ1-5
v_gene: TRBV5-1

CDR3aa: CASSFQGAHIGELFF
CDR3nt: TGTGCCAGCAGCTTTCAGGGGGCGCATATCGGGGAGCTGTTTTTT
d_gene: TRBD1
abundance: NA
j_gene: TRBJ2-2
v_gene: TRBV7-8

CDR3aa: CAWGGQGNTGELFF
CDR3nt: TGTGCCTGGGGGGGACAGGGGAACACCGGGGAGCTGTTTTTT
d_gene: TRBD1
abundance: once
j_gene: TRBJ2-2
v_gene: TRBV30

CDR3aa: CASSTGTGGYNEQFF
CDR3nt: TGTGCCAGCTCAACCGGGACGGGGGGTTACAATGAGCAGTTCTTC
d_gene: TRBD2
abundance: NA
j_gene: TRBJ2-1
v_gene: TRBV18

CDR3aa: CASSIDGGRYNEQFF
CDR3nt: TGTGCCAGTAGTATAGATGGCGGGAGGTACAATGAGCAGTTCTTC
d_gene: TRBD2
abundance: NA
j_gene: TRBJ2-1
v_gene: TRBV19

CDR3aa: CASSLATTDSPLHF
CDR3nt: TGTGCCAGCAGCTTAGCAACTACGGATTCACCCCTCCACTTT
d_gene: NA
abundance: NA
j_gene: TRBJ1-6
v_gene: TRBV7-2

CDR3aa: CASRGTSGNEEQYF
CDR3nt: TGTGCCAGCAGAGGGACTAGCGGGAATGAAGAGCAGTACTTC
d_gene: TRBD2
abundance: NA
j_gene: TRBJ2-7
v_gene: TRBV5-4

CDR3aa: CASSILDTYNEQFF
CDR3nt: TGTGCCAGTAGTATCCTGGACACCTACAATGAGCAGTTCTTC
d_gene: NA
abundance: few
j_gene: TRBJ2-1
v_gene: TRBV19

CDR3aa: CASRFKGQGGPGEPQHF
CDR3nt: TGTGCCAGCAGGTTTAAAGGACAGGGCGGTCCTGGGGAGCCCCAGCATTTT
d_gene: TRBD1
abundance: NA
j_gene: TRBJ1-5
v_gene: TRBV5-5

CDR3aa: CASSLLPGGPLNYGYTF
CDR3nt: TGTGCCAGCAGCTTACTTCCAGGGGGCCCTCTTAACTATGGCTACACCTTC
d_gene: TRBD1
abundance: NA
j_gene: TRBJ1-2
v_gene: TRBV7-2

CDR3aa: CARRMGGLVYSGYTF
CDR3nt: TGTGCCCGCAGAATGGGGGGGTTAGTTTATTCGGGCTACACCTTC
d_gene: NA
abundance: NA
j_gene: TRBJ1-2
v_gene: TRBV30

CDR3aa: CSVAGATNTEAFF
CDR3nt: TGCAGCGTTGCGGGAGCTACTAACACTGAAGCTTTCTTT
d_gene: NA
abundance: few
j_gene: TRBJ1-1
v_gene: TRBV29-1

CDR3aa: CASRDRGNIQYF
CDR3nt: TGTGCCAGCAGAGACAGGGGAAACATTCAGTACTTC
d_gene: TRBD1
abundance: NA
j_gene: TRBJ2-4
v_gene: TRBV27

CDR3aa: CAISAWGGDRASGANVLTF
CDR3nt: TGTGCCATCAGTGCCTGGGGAGGGGACAGGGCGTCTGGGGCCAACGTCCTGACTTTC
d_gene: TRBD1
abundance: few
j_gene: TRBJ2-6
v_gene: TRBV10-3

CDR3aa: CASGRQENTEAFF
CDR3nt: TGTGCCAGCGGCAGACAGGAGAACACTGAAGCTTTCTTT
d_gene: NA
abundance: NA
j_gene: TRBJ1-1
v_gene: TRBV7-9

CDR3aa: CASSERRGSGNTIYF
CDR3nt: TGCGCCAGCAGTGAAAGACGGGGCTCTGGAAACACCATATATTTT
d_gene: NA
abundance: NA
j_gene: TRBJ1-3
v_gene: TRBV10-1

CDR3aa: CASSSGSVNTEAFF
CDR3nt: TGTGCCAGCAGCTCAGGGTCGGTGAACACTGAAGCTTTCTTT
d_gene: NA
abundance: NA
j_gene: TRBJ1-1
v_gene: TRBV11-3

CDR3aa: CASSDWQVGGVHQQFF
CDR3nt: TGTGCCAGCAGTGATTGGCAAGTAGGGGGGGTCCATCAGCAGTTCTTC
d_gene: NA
abundance: NA
j_gene: TRBJ2-1
v_gene: TRBV25-1

CDR3aa: CASSGSGAFGTGELFF
CDR3nt: TGTGCCAGCTCCGGGAGCGGGGCCTTCGGGACCGGGGAGCTGTTTTTT
d_gene: TRBD2
abundance: NA
j_gene: TRBJ2-2
v_gene: TRBV18

CDR3aa: CASSQHRVVTEAFF
CDR3nt: TGCGCCAGCAGCCAACACAGGGTCGTCACTGAAGCTTTCTTT
d_gene: NA
abundance: NA
j_gene: TRBJ1-1
v_gene: TRBV4-3

CDR3aa: CASSVEGREGLGEQFF
CDR3nt: TGCGCCAGCAGCGTGGAGGGGCGGGAGGGCCTTGGTGAGCAGTTCTTC
d_gene: TRBD2
abundance: NA
j_gene: TRBJ2-1
v_gene: TRBV5-1

CDR3aa: CSVGVSYNEQFF
CDR3nt: TGCAGCGTTGGAGTGTCCTACAATGAGCAGTTCTTC
d_gene: NA
abundance: NA
j_gene: TRBJ2-1
v_gene: TRBV29-1

CDR3aa: CASSLISLATYNEQFF
CDR3nt: TGTGCCAGCAGCTTAATTTCGCTAGCCACCTACAATGAGCAGTTCTTC
d_gene: NA
abundance: NA
j_gene: TRBJ2-1
v_gene: TRBV7-8

CDR3aa: CASSSTGDLGYTF
CDR3nt: TGTGCCAGCAGTTCCACAGGGGACCTCGGCTACACCTTC
d_gene: TRBD1
abundance: NA
j_gene: TRBJ1-2
v_gene: TRBV6-2/TRBV6-3

CDR3aa: CASSARLVLTQYF
CDR3nt: TGTGCCAGCAGCGCCAGACTAGTTCTAACGCAGTATTTT
d_gene: NA
abundance: NA
j_gene: TRBJ2-3
v_gene: TRBV21-1

CDR3aa: CATRGAYEQYF
CDR3nt: TGTGCGACCAGAGGCGCCTACGAGCAGTACTTC
d_gene: NA
abundance: NA
j_gene: TRBJ2-7
v_gene: TRBV12-3/TRBV12-4

CDR3aa: CASSQGPGDQPQHF
CDR3nt: TGCGCCAGCAGCCAGGGACCGGGGGATCAGCCCCAGCATTTT
d_gene: NA
abundance: few
j_gene: TRBJ1-5
v_gene: TRBV4-3

CDR3aa: CASSPKTGYSNQPQHF
CDR3nt: TGTGCCAGCAGCCCGAAGACAGGATATAGCAATCAGCCCCAGCATTTT
d_gene: NA
abundance: NA
j_gene: TRBJ1-5
v_gene: TRBV7-6

CDR3aa: CASSQYGGAEAFF
CDR3nt: TGTGCCAGCAGCCAATATGGGGGGGCTGAAGCTTTCTTT
d_gene: NA
abundance: NA
j_gene: TRBJ1-1
v_gene: TRBV7-6

CDR3aa: CASSQVDRDTEAFF
CDR3nt: TGCGCCAGCAGCCAAGTAGACCGGGACACTGAAGCTTTCTTT
d_gene: NA
abundance: many
j_gene: TRBJ1-1
v_gene: TRBV4-3